Many counts were recorded for the clone carrying this T cell receptor (beta chain). Antigen specificity is unknown. This entry comes from a study of T cells in Graves' hyperthyroidism and ophthalmopathy. The study, taken as a whole, reports: Ophthalmopathy was separated from stable hyperthyroidism by a 13 V-J model.

There were TCR beta CDR3 regions amplified from RNA transcripts. HTBI primers were employed in a first-round RT-PCR of the TCR CDR3. TCRdb re-derived calls from the multiplex PCR reads in MiXCR, one entry per CDR3 protein. The table includes 25,000 to 30,000 distinct CDR3 sequences, roughly 45% detected once. In germline, CDR1 is LNHDA, CDR2 SQIVND (reference sequence). The CDR3 loop spans 17 amino acids. The V end lost 6 bases, the J end lost 6 bases, and 23 bases lay between the germline ends. Over 18 months, lack of ophthalmopathy progression marked Graves' hyperthyroidism as stable. With a duration under 2 months, the hyperthyroidism was newly diagnosed in patients aged 18 to 65.

This sequence was found in a woman aged 25-40 years with Graves' hyperthyroidism. Sequencing used blood. The rearrangement uses TRBV19 and TRBJ2-2; D might be TRBD2 (6 bases). This chain's CDR3 is CASRPGLPISGSGELFF. The CDR3 DNA sequence: TGTGCCAGTAGACCGGGACTCCCAATTTCGGGCTCCGGGGAGCTGTTTTTT.